Each of the 12 T cell receptor beta chains below was sequenced from the same sample in a study of CD8 T cells in Susac syndrome. The authors reverse transcribed about 0.45 to 1 ug RNA with random hexamers. MiXCR, run by TCRdb on the immunoSEQ multiplex PCR reads, gives a single entry per CDR3 protein. This table holds approximately 300,000 distinct CDR3 sequences, over 75% found once. The sample comprised CD8+ T cells from PBMCs. The receptors here all came from a human donor with multiple sclerosis.

The chain joins TRBV3-1 to TRBJ2-1; 7 bases match TRBD2. This CDR3 has 18 amino acids. V was clipped by 0 bases and J by 11 bases; unmatched bases: 19. Germline lookup yields CDR1 LGHDT and CDR2 YNNKEL (reference sequence). This chain's CDR3 is CASSQEKRSVGQAGKQFF. CDR3 nucleotides: TGTGCCAGCAGCCAAGAAAAAAGAAGTGTAGGTCAAGCGGGAAAGCAGTTCTTC.

This chain links TRBV21-1 with TRBJ1-5; TRBD1, the table's D call, was not compared with the DNA. TRBV21-1 is annotated as a pseudogene. This CDR3 is built from 15 residues. CDR3 DNA: TGTGCCAGCACACAAGAGGGGCAAAGCAATCAGCCCCAGCATTTT. This translates into CASTQEGQSNQPQHF.

V is TRBV13 and J is TRBJ2-3; 11 bases are shared with TRBD2. The CDR3 runs 17 residues. V gave up 0 bases and J gave up 7 bases; unmatched junction bases: 9. From germline, CDR1 is PRHDT and CDR2 FYEKMQ (reference sequence). CDR3 in amino acids: CASSLGASGRSGYTQYF. CDR3 coding DNA: TGTGCCAGCAGCTTAGGGGCTAGCGGGAGGAGCGGGTATACGCAGTATTTT.

This rearrangement joins TRBV20-1 to TRBJ2-2; 9 nucleotides line up with TRBD2. Germline CDR1 DFQATT, CDR2 SNEGSKA (reference sequence). V shed 4 bases, J shed 3 bases, and the junction held 3 bases outside the gene matches. The CDR3 runs to 14 residues. The CDR3 DNA reads TGCAGTGCTAAAGGCGGGAGGGACACCGGGGAGCTGTTTTTT. It codes for CSAKGGRDTGELFF.

The chain employs TRBV29-1 and TRBJ1-1; D not resolved. Germline V gives CDR1 SQVTM, CDR2 ANQGSEA. The CDR3 spans 13 residues. The germline V and J ends were trimmed by 7 bases and 0 bases, with 12 bases remaining between them. The CDR3 loop is CSATVDLNTEAFF. In DNA, the CDR3 is TGCAGCGCCACCGTGGACCTGAACACTGAAGCTTTCTTT.

V is TRBV6-5 and J is TRBJ1-5; 7 bases line up with TRBD1. Germline CDR1 is MNHEY and CDR2 is SVGAGI. Trimming cost V 2 bases and J 1 base; bases outside gene matches: 17. There are 20 residues in the CDR3. The CDR3 region is CASSYPFDNQAGQSNQPQHF. The CDR3 coding sequence is TGTGCCAGCAGTTACCCCTTCGATAATCAGGCGGGACAGAGCAATCAGCCCCAGCATTTT.

The chain recombines TRBV11-2 with TRBJ2-1; 7 bases align to TRBD2. V was pared by 2 bases and J by 5 bases, with 9 bases of the junction left unmatched. The germline CDR1 and CDR2 sequences are SGHAT and FQNNGV. There are 16 residues in the CDR3. CDR3 region: CASSLPPPGGDNEQFF. CDR3 nucleotide sequence: TGTGCCAGCAGCTTACCCCCCCCGGGAGGCGACAATGAGCAGTTCTTC.

This clonotype appeared a few times. The chain couples TRBV2 to TRBJ2-1; TRBD1 matches at 10 bases. This CDR3 spans 15 amino acids. CDR1 SNHLY and CDR2 FYNNEI come from the germline V gene. V was clipped by 8 bases and J by 6 bases; unmatched bases: 10. CDR3 in amino acids: CASSWGQGLSNEQFF. CDR3 in DNA: TGTGCCAGCTCCTGGGGACAGGGGTTAAGCAATGAGCAGTTCTTC.

The chain is built from TRBV20-1 and TRBJ2-7; the D gene is possibly TRBD2 (6 bases). Per the germline V gene, CDR1 is DFQATT and CDR2 is SNEGSKA (reference sequence). Trimming left V 6 bases short and J 4 bases short, with 19 bases between. CDR3 length: 14 amino acids. Here the CDR3 DNA reads TGCAGTGCCGCGGGGACTGTCATACTATACGAGCAGTACTTC. It specifies CSAAGTVILYEQYF.

V usage is TRBV27 and J usage is TRBJ2-7; D ambiguous. CDR3 length equals 16 residues. The V end lost 0 bases, the J end lost 2 bases, and 14 bases lay between the germline ends. CDR1 and CDR2 from the germline V gene are MNHEY and SMNVEV (reference sequence). CDR3 amino acids: CASSLSSSLLTYEQYF. The CDR3 DNA sequence: TGTGCCAGCAGTTTATCCAGCTCCTTATTGACCTACGAGCAGTACTTC.

The chain recombines TRBV6-2 or TRBV6-3 with TRBJ1-2; the match to TRBD1 covers 7 bases. Germline V gene lookup returns CDR1 MNHEY and CDR2 SVGEGT. The CDR3 is made up of 14 amino acids. The J segment lost 4 bases and the V segment lost 4 bases, leaving 6 bases of the junction unmatched. CDR3 in amino acids: CASSSGTDTYGYTF. CDR3 nucleotides: TGTGCCAGCAGTTCGGGGACAGACACCTATGGCTACACCTTC.

The chain has TRBV30 and TRBJ2-3; 8 positions agree with TRBD2. V shed 1 base, J shed 3 bases, and the junction held 6 bases outside the gene matches. From germline, CDR1 is GTSNPN and CDR2 SVGIG (reference sequence). The CDR3 spans 15 residues. The CDR3 loop reads CAWSATSVLTDTQYF. The CDR3, as DNA: TGTGCCTGGAGTGCGACTAGCGTATTAACAGATACGCAGTATTTT. The whole variable domain, filled in from reference TRBV30 and TRBJ2-3, reads SQTIHQWPATLVQPVGSPLSLECTVEGTSNPNLYWYRQAAGRGLQLLFYSVGIGQISSEVPQNLSASRPQDRQFILSSKKLLLSDSGFYLCAWSATSVLTDTQYFGPGTRLTVL.